This T cell receptor (beta chain) was observed in a study of molecular identifiers for immune sequencing clone quantification. Study results and limitations: Whereas naive cells kept under 1% of molecules in clones above 20 RNA copies, such clones held over 99% in effectors. Researchers reportedly could pick up spiked Jurkat TCR RNA from one cell mixed into about a million naive cells.

This clonotype was detected ten times or more. Its antigen is unknown. Preparation of naive CD8 libraries involved roughly 18,000 to 1,100,000 sorted cells and 10%, 30% or 50% RNA. Naive CD8 T cells were sorted, and the gate applied was CD8+CD4-CCR7+CD45RA+. V lost 5 bases, J lost 2 bases, and 20 bases lay in between. CDR1 and CDR2 (germline): SEHNR, FQNEAQ (reference sequence). The CDR3 is 17 amino acids. TCRdb reprocessed the PCR reads with MiXCR, giving one entry per CDR3 protein. The table shows around 470,000 distinct CDR3 sequences, with about 25% occurring only once. V usage is TRBV7-9 and J usage is TRBJ2-3; possible D gene TRBD2, 7 bases. Sequences were obtained from naive CD8+ T cells from blood, with Jurkat cell RNA spiked in. Subset: FACS-sorted CD8+CD4-CCR7+CD45RA+ naive T cells. The clonotype was recovered from a human donor in good health. Some libraries in this study had Jurkat cell RNA spiked in. The CDR3 spells CASSLGASGFSTDTQYF. In DNA, the CDR3 is TGTGCCAGCAGCCTGGGGGCTAGCGGTTTTTCCACAGATACGCAGTATTTT.